Listed below are T cell receptor beta chains from one sample, sequenced in a study of T cell repertoires in cytomegalovirus infection. Their recognized antigens are unknown. TCRdb fed the reads into MiXCR, producing one record per CDR3 protein. This table has nearly 700,000 distinct CDR3 sequences, 30% to 35% appearing once. The input for sequencing was cultured PBMCs, taken from culture after CMV antigen stimulation. These TCRs come from a human donor in good health (CMV status not recorded). Some clones in this sample may be carry-over from other donors' samples. Each CDR3 is given with its conserved first and last residue. The D gene is left open where the match is weak. Some rows mark clone size as missing; the rest say once, few, many or name a class of expanded clone.

CASSYWASGDVETQYF	TGTGCCAGCAGTTACTGGGCTAGCGGGGACGTAGAGACCCAGTACTTC	16	once	TRBD2	TRBV6-6	TRBJ2-5
CASSQEAGGPSGEWETQYF	TGTGCCAGCAGCCAAGAGGCCGGAGGGCCTAGCGGAGAATGGGAGACCCAGTACTTC	19	NA	TRBD2	TRBV3-1	TRBJ2-5
CASSHGRQGEKLFF	TGTGCCAGTAGTCACGGACGACAGGGGGAAAAACTGTTTTTT	14	few	TRBD1	TRBV19	TRBJ1-4
CASSFLDPYEQYF	TGTGCCAGCAGCTTTCTCGACCCCTACGAGCAGTACTTC	13	many	NA	TRBV7-2	TRBJ2-7
CATSSDIPSGGEAFF	TGTGCCACCAGCAGTGATATCCCGTCGGGAGGTGAAGCTTTCTTT	15	NA	NA	TRBV15	TRBJ1-1
CASSRSDRGGGYTF	TGTGCCAGCAGCCGATCCGACAGGGGAGGAGGCTACACCTTC	14	many	TRBD1	TRBV7-6	TRBJ1-2
CASSSKGIRYGYTF	TGTGCCAGCAGCTCAAAGGGCATTCGGTATGGCTACACCTTC	14	few	NA	TRBV7-9	TRBJ1-2
CSARDQGGRDQPQHF	TGCAGTGCTAGAGATCAAGGGGGGCGGGATCAGCCCCAGCATTTT	15	NA	NA	TRBV20-1	TRBJ1-5
CASRRAGGHTDTQYF	TGTGCCAGCAGAAGAGCGGGGGGGCACACAGATACGCAGTATTTT	15	NA	TRBD2	TRBV28	TRBJ2-3
CASSPGGQANYREQYF	TGTGCCAGCAGTCCCGGGGGACAGGCAAATTACCGCGAGCAGTACTTC	16	NA	TRBD1	TRBV12-3/TRBV12-4	TRBJ2-7
CASSLGRQGNRYEQYF	TGTGCCAGCAGCTTAGGGCGGCAGGGTAACCGCTACGAGCAGTACTTC	16	NA	NA	TRBV11-2	TRBJ2-7
CASSRWTSGETQYF	TGTGCCAGTAGCCGTTGGACTAGCGGAGAGACCCAGTACTTC	14	many	TRBD2	TRBV19	TRBJ2-5
CASSYKDRGGEKLFF	TGTGCCAGCAGTTACAAAGACAGGGGAGGTGAAAAACTGTTTTTT	15	few	TRBD1	TRBV6-6	TRBJ1-4
CASKHWTGPSYEQYF	TGCGCCAGCAAGCACTGGACAGGTCCCTCCTACGAGCAGTACTTC	15	few	TRBD1	TRBV10-2	TRBJ2-7
CASSGGGHEQFF	TGTGCCAGCAGCGGTGGGGGCCATGAGCAGTTCTTC	12	few	NA	TRBV6-6	TRBJ2-1
CASSQGRAPGNTIYF	TGTGCCAGCAGCCAAGGGAGAGCCCCTGGAAACACCATATATTTT	15	few	NA	TRBV14	TRBJ1-3
CASRPAIGGELFF	TGCGCCAGCCGTCCGGCCATTGGAGGGGAGCTGTTTTTT	13	NA	NA	TRBV4-1	TRBJ2-2
CASSLMGGPSYNSPLHF	TGCGCCAGCAGCCTGATGGGTGGTCCCTCCTATAATTCACCCCTCCACTTT	17	NA	NA	TRBV5-1	TRBJ1-6
CASSYLSADEQFF	TGTGCCAGCAGTTATCTCTCAGCCGATGAGCAGTTCTTC	13	NA	NA	TRBV6-2/TRBV6-3	TRBJ2-1
CASRGPTRFDREGRQPQHF	TGTGCCAGCAGGGGCCCCACCCGTTTTGACAGGGAAGGGCGTCAGCCCCAGCATTTT	19	NA	TRBD1	TRBV2	TRBJ1-5
CASRNPGRKNIQYF	TGTGCCAGCAGGAACCCCGGACGCAAAAACATTCAGTACTTC	14	NA	NA	TRBV11-2	TRBJ2-4
CASSQDMYEQFF	TGCGCCAGCAGCCAAGATATGTATGAGCAGTTCTTC	12	NA	NA	TRBV4-3	TRBJ2-1
CSVGSSYNEQFF	TGCAGTGTAGGCAGCTCCTACAATGAGCAGTTCTTC	12	NA	NA	TRBV20-1	TRBJ2-1
CASSLRVSGANVLTF	TGTGCCAGCAGCTTAAGGGTGTCTGGGGCCAACGTCCTGACTTTC	15	few	NA	TRBV7-8	TRBJ2-6
CASSFQPSDNEQFF	TGCGCCAGCAGCTTCCAGCCCAGTGACAATGAGCAGTTCTTC	14	NA	NA	TRBV5-1	TRBJ2-1
CSVVRTEGYHGQFF	TGCAGCGTTGTGAGGACAGAGGGATATCACGGGCAGTTCTTC	14	NA	NA	TRBV29-1	TRBJ2-1
CASSPVGMGDTQYF	TGTGCCAGTAGTCCCGTGGGAATGGGAGATACGCAGTATTTT	14	NA	NA	TRBV19	TRBJ2-3
CASSSHRGIETQYF	TGTGCCAGCAGCTCACACAGGGGGATAGAGACCCAGTACTTC	14	few	TRBD1	TRBV5-8	TRBJ2-5
CASSLLGAQNIQYF	TGTGCCAGCAGTTTATTGGGGGCTCAAAACATTCAGTACTTC	14	NA	NA	TRBV12-3/TRBV12-4	TRBJ2-4
CASRARDSYNEQFF	TGTGCCAGCAGAGCCCGGGACAGTTACAATGAGCAGTTCTTC	14	NA	TRBD1	TRBV28	TRBJ2-1
CASSSRGAMNTEAFF	TGTGCCAGCAGCTCCAGGGGAGCCATGAACACTGAAGCTTTCTTT	15	NA	NA	TRBV7-2	TRBJ1-1
CASSSWTGPFGYTF	TGTGCCAGCAGCTCGTGGACAGGGCCTTTCGGCTACACCTTC	14	NA	TRBD1	TRBV7-2	TRBJ1-2
CASSQEAYNNEQFF	TGTGCCAGCAGCCAAGAAGCCTATAACAATGAGCAGTTCTTC	14	NA	NA	TRBV14	TRBJ2-1
CSARNSQTDTQYF	TGCAGTGCTAGAAACAGTCAGACAGATACGCAGTATTTT	13	NA	NA	TRBV20-1	TRBJ2-3
CASLVHNYNEQFF	TGTGCCAGCCTTGTACACAACTACAATGAGCAGTTCTTC	13	NA	NA	TRBV12-3/TRBV12-4	TRBJ2-1
CASSLGRGLSNTGELFF	TGTGCCAGCAGCTTAGGCCGCGGGCTCTCGAACACCGGGGAGCTGTTTTTT	17	few	NA	TRBV7-8	TRBJ2-2
CASLLGDTQYF	TGTGCCAGCCTCCTGGGAGATACGCAGTATTTT	11	many	NA	TRBV2	TRBJ2-3
CASSLRDAIGGYTF	TGTGCCAGCAGCTTAAGGGACGCCATAGGTGGCTACACCTTC	14	many	NA	TRBV7-2	TRBJ1-2
CASSLSPIVDLHF	TGTGCCAGCAGCTTAAGTCCGATCGTGGACCTCCACTTT	13	many	NA	TRBV7-2	TRBJ1-6
CASSGTSGPNEQFF	TGTGCCAGCAGCGGGACTAGCGGACCCAATGAGCAGTTCTTC	14	NA	TRBD2	TRBV7-8	TRBJ2-1
CASSEAINTEAFF	TGTGCCAGCAGTGAAGCGATCAACACTGAAGCTTTCTTT	13	NA	NA	TRBV2	TRBJ1-1
CASSLAWGREETQYF	TGTGCCAGCAGCTTAGCCTGGGGGCGTGAAGAGACCCAGTACTTC	15	many	NA	TRBV7-9	TRBJ2-5
CASSWRTGGNEKLFF	TGTGCCAGCAGCTGGAGGACAGGTGGTAATGAAAAACTGTTTTTT	15	few	TRBD1	TRBV7-9	TRBJ1-4
CASSNRQNEQFF	TGTGCCAGCAGCAACCGACAGAACGAGCAGTTCTTC	12	few	NA	TRBV11-2	TRBJ2-1
CASSHTLNTEAFF	TGTGCCAGCAGCCATACACTGAACACTGAAGCTTTCTTT	13	NA	NA	TRBV7-7	TRBJ1-1
CASSPSGGLNTEAFF	TGTGCCAGCAGCCCCTCCGGGGGCCTGAACACTGAAGCTTTCTTT	15	NA	NA	TRBV7-9	TRBJ1-1
CASSLDGGADEQFF	TGCGCCAGCAGCTTGGACGGGGGGGCCGATGAGCAGTTCTTC	14	once	TRBD2	TRBV5-1	TRBJ2-1
CASSHVNTEAFF	TGTGCCAGTAGCCACGTGAACACTGAAGCTTTCTTT	12	few	NA	TRBV19	TRBJ1-1
CASSTTPGAFF	TGTGCCAGCAGTACTACCCCAGGAGCTTTCTTT	11	many	NA	TRBV6-1	TRBJ1-1
CASSFPNEGHYGYTF	TGTGCCAGCAGTTTCCCAAATGAGGGGCACTATGGCTACACCTTC	15	few	NA	TRBV28	TRBJ1-2
CASSALQGESEAFF	TGTGCCAGCAGTGCCTTACAGGGGGAGTCTGAAGCTTTCTTT	14	NA	TRBD1	TRBV2	TRBJ1-1
CASNLGLAPRGQETQYF	TGTGCCAGCAATTTGGGACTAGCTCCTAGGGGGCAAGAGACCCAGTACTTC	17	few	TRBD2	TRBV28	TRBJ2-5
CASSLVRGTTEAFF	TGTGCCAGCAGCTTAGTCAGGGGCACCACTGAAGCTTTCTTT	14	many	NA	TRBV7-2	TRBJ1-1
CASSSGRGDTDTQYF	TGTGCCAGCAGCTCTGGGCGGGGGGACACAGATACGCAGTATTTT	15	NA	TRBD2	TRBV11-3	TRBJ2-3
CASSRTSGPYNEQFF	TGTGCCAGCAGCCGGACTAGCGGACCCTACAATGAGCAGTTCTTC	15	many	TRBD2	TRBV7-2	TRBJ2-1
CASSSPVGVWRAYNEQFF	TGTGCCAGCAGCTCCCCTGTGGGGGTGTGGCGGGCCTACAATGAGCAGTTCTTC	18	many	NA	TRBV7-2	TRBJ2-1
CASSYLGGTEAFF	TGTGCCAGCAGTTACCTGGGTGGCACTGAAGCTTTCTTT	13	NA	NA	TRBV6-5	TRBJ1-1